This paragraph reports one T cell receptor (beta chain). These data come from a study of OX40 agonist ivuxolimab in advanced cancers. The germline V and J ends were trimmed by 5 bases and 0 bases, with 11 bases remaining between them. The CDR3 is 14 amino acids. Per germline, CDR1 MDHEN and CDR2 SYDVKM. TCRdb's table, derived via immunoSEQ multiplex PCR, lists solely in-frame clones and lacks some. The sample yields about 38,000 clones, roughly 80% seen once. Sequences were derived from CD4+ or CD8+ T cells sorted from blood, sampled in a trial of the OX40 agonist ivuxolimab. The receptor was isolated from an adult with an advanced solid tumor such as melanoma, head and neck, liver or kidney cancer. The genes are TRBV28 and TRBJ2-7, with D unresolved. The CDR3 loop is CASSRVIGSYEQYF. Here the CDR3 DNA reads TGTGCCAGCAGTCGGGTGATTGGCTCCTACGAGCAGTACTTC.